The clone carrying this T cell receptor (beta chain) was found a few times. Its antigen is as yet unknown. This CDR3 contains 16 residues. V lost 4 bases and J lost 3; bases outside the gene matches: 9. The germline gives CDR1 SGHDT, CDR2 YYEEEE. These data are taken from a study of OX40 agonist ivuxolimab in advanced cancers. Study details: Every 2 weeks, ivuxolimab was infused into the patients intravenously at between 0.01 and 10 mg/kg. The study, taken as a whole, reports: The expanded peripheral T cells' antigen specificity was not determined. Part of the nonresponder group also had normalized T-cell clonal expansion that was low.

The repertoire was sequenced with immunoSEQ multiplex PCR; TCRdb's copy has only in-frame clones and lacks some. The repertoire holds approximately 82,000 clones, with about 85% as singletons. The chain employs TRBV5-6 and TRBJ2-1, with 8 bases fitting TRBD1. The receptor's source is an adult with an advanced solid tumor such as melanoma, head and neck, liver or kidney cancer. The sequencing here drew on CD4+ or CD8+ T cells sorted from blood, taken in a trial of the OX40 agonist ivuxolimab. Here the CDR3 reads CASSPEGQVLYNEQFF. DNA of the CDR3: TGTGCCAGCAGCCCCGAGGGACAGGTGCTCTACAATGAGCAGTTCTTC.